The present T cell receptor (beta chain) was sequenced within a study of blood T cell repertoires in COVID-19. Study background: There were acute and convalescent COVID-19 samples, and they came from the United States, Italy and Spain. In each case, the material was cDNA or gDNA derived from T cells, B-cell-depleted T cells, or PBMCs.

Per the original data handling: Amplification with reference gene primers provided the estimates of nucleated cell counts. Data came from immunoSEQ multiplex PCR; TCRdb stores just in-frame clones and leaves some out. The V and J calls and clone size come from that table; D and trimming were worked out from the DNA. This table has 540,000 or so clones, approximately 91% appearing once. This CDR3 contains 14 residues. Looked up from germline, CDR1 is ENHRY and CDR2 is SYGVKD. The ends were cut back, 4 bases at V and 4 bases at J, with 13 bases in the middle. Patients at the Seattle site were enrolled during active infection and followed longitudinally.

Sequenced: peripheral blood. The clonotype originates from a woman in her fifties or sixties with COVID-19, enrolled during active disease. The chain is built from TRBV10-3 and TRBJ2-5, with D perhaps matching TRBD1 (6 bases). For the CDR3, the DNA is TGTGCCATCAGTGGTACAGGGTACCTAGAGACCCAGTACTTC. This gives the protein CAISGTGYLETQYF.